The 9 T cell receptor beta chains below all came from one sample that was sequenced in a study of cytomegalovirus exposure and HLA in healthy donors. This PCR relied on a set of 60 Vbeta primers and 13 Jbeta primers. The method was immunoSEQ multiplex PCR; TCRdb's version includes in-frame clones alone and lacks a portion of them. This table holds about 180,000 clones, 76% found once. The sample consisted of PBMCs. These receptors were obtained from a man aged 18 to 29 in good health and CMV-seronegative.

The chain joins TRBV9 to TRBJ2-3; 10 bases fit TRBD2. With 4 bases clipped from V and 5 bases from J, the junction kept 10 bases outside the gene matches. The CDR3 has 16 residues. Germline loops: CDR1 SGDLS, CDR2 YYNGEE. The CDR3 loop is CASSLGWGTSVDTQYF. The CDR3 bases are TGTGCCAGCAGCCTAGGGTGGGGGACTAGCGTAGATACGCAGTATTTT. The variable domain in full, completed from reference TRBV9 and TRBJ2-3, reads DSGVTQTPKHLITATGQRVTLRCSPRSGDLSVYWYQQSLDQGLQFLIQYYNGEERAKGNILERFSAQQFPDLHSELNLSSLELGDSALYFCASSLGWGTSVDTQYFGPGTRLTVL.

CDR3: CASTAGDTQYF. The CDR3 bases are TGTGCCAGCACCGCCGGGGATACGCAGTATTTT. The chain uses TRBV6-6 and TRBJ2-3; D unresolved. The CDR3 has 11 amino acids. Between the trimmed V and J ends, which lost 7 bases and 6 bases, there was a span of 8 bases. Germline CDR1 is MNHNY and CDR2 is SVGAGI (reference sequence).

The J gene is TRBJ1-1, the V gene TRBV28; D uncertain. Trimming removed 2 bases at V and 10 bases at J, with 14 bases between. The CDR3 consists of 13 residues. The germline V gene encodes CDR1 MDHEN and CDR2 SYDVKM. The CDR3 spells CASSLDGISRAFF. For the CDR3, the DNA is TGTGCCAGCAGTTTAGACGGGATAAGCCGAGCTTTCTTT. Full variable domain (outside the CDR3, taken from reference TRBV28 and TRBJ1-1): DVKVTQSSRYLVKRTGEKVFLECVQDMDHENMFWYRQDPGLGLRLIYFSYDVKMKEKGDIPEGYSVSREKKERFSLILESASTNQTSMYLCASSLDGISRAFFGQGTRLTVV.

This rearrangement joins TRBV5-1 to TRBJ1-4; a possible D gene is TRBD1 (6 bases). The V end lost 3 bases, the J end lost 7 bases, and 16 bases lay between the germline ends. This CDR3 region has 15 residues. The germline V gene encodes CDR1 SGHRS and CDR2 YFSETQ. This chain's CDR3 is CASSSILGGREKLFF. In DNA, the CDR3 is TGCGCCAGCAGCTCGATATTAGGGGGTCGTGAAAAACTGTTTTTT.

The sample holds a few counts of this clone. This sequence joins TRBV27 and TRBJ2-3, with 8 bases matching TRBD2. In germline, CDR1 is MNHEY, CDR2 SMNVEV (reference sequence). The CDR3 is made up of 16 amino acids. The junction had 16 bases not matched to a gene; V was cut back by 10 bases and J by 4 bases. CDR3 nucleotide sequence: TGTGCCACCTCGGGTCATACAGCGGGAGTGGCAGATACGCAGTATTTT. Translated: CATSGHTAGVADTQYF.

The V call is TRBV6-1, the J call TRBJ2-5; no firm D call. Germline CDR1 is MNHNS and CDR2 is SASEGT. The ends were cut back, 1 base at V and 4 bases at J, with 10 bases in the middle. There are 14 residues in the CDR3. The CDR3 DNA reads as TGTGCCAGCAGTGAAGGTTTCAGAAGAGAGACCCAGTACTTC. Its protein product is CASSEGFRRETQYF.

This chain joins TRBV11-1 and TRBJ1-2; the D gene is possibly TRBD1 (6 bases). The CDR3 loop spans 14 amino acids. Trimming removed 4 bases from V and 4 bases from J, with 13 bases in between. The germline V gene has CDR1 SGHAT and CDR2 FQDESV (reference sequence). The CDR3 here is CASSSRGVGYGYTF. The CDR3 DNA is TGTGCCAGCAGCTCCAGGGGAGTGGGCTATGGCTACACCTTC.

The chain couples TRBV19 to TRBJ1-1; 7 positions match TRBD1. Germline assignment: CDR1 LNHDA and CDR2 SQIVND (reference sequence). The V and J ends lost 3 bases and 1 base, in that order; junction bases with no gene match: 2. The CDR3 is made up of 14 amino acids. Here the CDR3 DNA reads TGTGCCAGTAGTATGGACAGGTGGAACACTGAAGCTTTCTTT. Protein sequence: CASSMDRWNTEAFF.

The V call is TRBV4-2, the J call TRBJ1-1; D may be TRBD1 (5 bases). The CDR3 consists of 15 residues. The V gene lost 1 base and the J gene lost 4 bases, with 13 bases spanning the gap. From germline, CDR1 is LGHNA and CDR2 YNFKEQ. CDR3 bases: TGTGCCAGCAGCCAAGTAGGGGCGGGAAGCACTGAAGCTTTCTTT. As protein: CASSQVGAGSTEAFF.